This passage covers 27 T cell receptor beta chains from one sample sequenced in a study of blood T cell repertoires in COVID-19 (dated by TCRdb to 2020 to 2021). Library generation was performed with the immunoSEQ multiplex PCR assay. TCRdb provides this immuneACCESS table in a form limited to in-frame rearrangements. Some clones are lacking; in checked studies, under half of them reflect an unresolved V gene, and why the rest are absent is not known. The sample table records 110,000 or so clones; about four fifths of these occur just once. The ten largest clones capture about 10% of the sample. The source material was peripheral blood. The receptors come from a human donor in a cohort sampled during active COVID-19.

V gene TRBV4-3 combines with J gene TRBJ2-1, with TRBD2 matching 10 bases. V lost 2 bases, J lost 4 bases, and 11 bases stayed unmatched. CDR3 length: 18 residues. Germline V gives CDR1 LGHNA, CDR2 YSLEER. DNA for the CDR3: TGCGCCAGCAGCCAATTACCCCAAACTAGCGGGGTTTACAATGAGCAGTTCTTC. Its translation: CASSQLPQTSGVYNEQFF.

This sequence joins TRBV5-1 and TRBJ2-5, with unresolved D. CDR3 length equals 11 residues. In germline, CDR1 is SGHRS, CDR2 YFSETQ. The ends were cut back, 5 bases at V and 2 bases at J, with 4 bases in the middle. The DNA of the CDR3 is TGCGCCAGCAGATATCAAGAGACCCAGTACTTC. It specifies CASRYQETQYF.

V is TRBV5-1 and J is TRBJ1-5, with 9 bases identical to TRBD1. Per the germline V gene, CDR1 is SGHRS and CDR2 is YFSETQ. Losses at the gene ends were 1 base for V and 4 bases for J; bases not matched to a gene: 3. This CDR3 region has 15 residues. This CDR3 reads CASSLTGGRNQPQHF. The CDR3 DNA follows: TGCGCCAGCAGCTTGACAGGGGGCAGAAATCAGCCCCAGCATTTT.

The chain couples TRBV7-9 to TRBJ2-7, with 11 bases fitting TRBD1. The ends lost 2 bases at V and 2 bases at J; junction bases unmatched: 5. From germline, CDR1 is SEHNR and CDR2 FQNEAQ (reference sequence). The CDR3 is made up of 16 amino acids. The chain's CDR3 is CASSLPDRGRPYEQYF. The CDR3 nucleotides read TGTGCCAGCAGCTTACCGGACAGGGGGCGCCCCTACGAGCAGTACTTC.

The genes are TRBV5-1 and TRBJ2-7; D is perhaps TRBD1 (6 bases). CDR1 and CDR2 from the germline V gene are SGHRS and YFSETQ. This CDR3 region has 15 residues. With 4 bases removed from V and 3 bases from J, the gap between germline ends came to 17 bases. DNA for the CDR3: TGCGCCAGCAGCGAACCCACAGGGCCCGACTACGAGCAGTACTTC. Translated: CASSEPTGPDYEQYF.

Ten or more counts support this clone. The rearrangement uses TRBV19 and TRBJ2-6, with no clear D. Trimming pared 9 bases from V and 4 bases from J, leaving 10 bases between. CDR3 length equals 13 residues. Germline V gene data show CDR1 as LNHDA and CDR2 as SQIVND (reference sequence). CDR3 sequence: CASTTWGANVLTF. CDR3 DNA sequence: TGTGCCAGCACAACATGGGGGGCCAACGTCCTGACTTTC.

The J gene is TRBJ2-7, the V gene TRBV6-2 or TRBV6-3; no reliable D call. Trimming took off 5 bases at V and 1 base at J, with 15 bases between the two ends. The CDR3 consists of 15 residues. Germline V lookup: CDR1 MNHEY, CDR2 SVGEGT. The CDR3 spells CASSGDHLPSYEQYF. The DNA of the CDR3 is TGTGCCAGCAGTGGAGACCACCTACCTTCCTACGAGCAGTACTTC.

V usage is TRBV7-2 and J usage is TRBJ1-1; 8 bases are a match to TRBD1. There are 15 residues in the CDR3. Germline CDR1 is SGHTA and CDR2 is FQGNSA. V lost 3 bases to trimming and J lost 7 bases; unmatched junction nucleotides: 10. CDR3 coding DNA: TGTGCCAGCAGCTTGATAGGACAGGGTTTAGATGAAGCTTTCTTT. Its translation: CASSLIGQGLDEAFF.

The chain carries TRBV13 and TRBJ2-6; unclear D gene. The CDR3 runs 15 residues. Trimming took off 4 bases at V and 0 bases at J, with 7 bases between the two ends. In germline, CDR1 is PRHDT, CDR2 FYEKMQ (reference sequence). In DNA form, the CDR3 reads TGTGCCAGCAGCTCCCTCGGCTCTGGGGCCAACGTCCTGACTTTC. It is translated as CASSSLGSGANVLTF.

Within the sample, this clone is medium-sized. V usage is TRBV19 and J usage is TRBJ1-5; D is uncertain. The V gene lost 5 bases and the J gene lost 2 bases, with 7 bases spanning the gap. There are 13 residues in the CDR3. Germline V gene data show CDR1 as LNHDA and CDR2 as SQIVND (reference sequence). The DNA of the CDR3 is TGTGCCAGTAGTGTCGAGGGCAATCAGCCCCAGCATTTT. Protein sequence: CASSVEGNQPQHF.

The chain recombines TRBV4-1 with TRBJ1-5; unclear D gene. Between the trimmed V and J ends, which lost 0 bases and 6 bases, there was a span of 9 bases. This CDR3 is 14 amino acids long. CDR1 and CDR2 from the germline V gene are MGHRA and YSYEKL. CDR3 sequence: CASSQDRGTQPQHF. Here the CDR3 DNA reads TGCGCCAGCAGCCAAGACCGGGGTACTCAGCCCCAGCATTTT.

The V gene is TRBV4-2, the J gene TRBJ1-2; the match to TRBD1 covers 9 bases. CDR3 length equals 16 residues. The germline V gene has CDR1 LGHNA and CDR2 YNFKEQ. Trimming removed 1 base from V and 6 bases from J; junction bases left unmatched: 9. CDR3 in DNA: TGTGCCAGCAGCCAAGCGCGGACAGGGGTTTACAATGGCTACACCTTC. Amino acid sequence: CASSQARTGVYNGYTF.

There are a few counts of this clone. The genes are TRBV19 and TRBJ2-3, with TRBD2 matching over 8 bases. CDR1 and CDR2 (germline): LNHDA, SQIVND (reference sequence). Unmatched junction bases numbered 20, after V lost 7 bases and J lost 2 bases. CDR3 size: 19 residues. CDR3 nucleotide sequence: TGTGCCAGTAAGGCCAGGACGGGAGGGGGTGTCGGTCACACAGATACGCAGTATTTT. Its translation is CASKARTGGGVGHTDTQYF.

This clone showed up just a few times. V is TRBV6-2 or TRBV6-3 and J is TRBJ2-6; tentatively, D is TRBD1 (5 bases). The V and J ends lost 5 bases and 6 bases respectively, with 20 bases between them. CDR1 MNHEY and CDR2 SVGEGT come from the germline V gene. The CDR3 runs to 17 residues. The CDR3 DNA sequence: TGTGCCAGCAGTCCCCCCCGGGCCGGCAGGGAGGCCAACGTCCTGACTTTC. This sequence encodes CASSPPRAGREANVLTF.

This clone was seen a single time. The chain links TRBV18 to TRBJ1-2, with TRBD1 matching over 8 bases. With V trimmed by 3 bases and J by 7 bases, 13 bases remained unmatched. Germline CDR1 reads KGHSH; CDR2 reads LQKENI. The CDR3 is made up of 16 amino acids. The CDR3 nucleotides read TGTGCCAGCTCACCGGTACCTGGTTCAGGGGGCGGTGGCTACACCTTC. It specifies CASSPVPGSGGGGYTF.

This chain joins TRBV6-6 and TRBJ2-3, with D unresolved. The CDR3 spans 12 residues. Germline CDR1 and CDR2: MNHNY and SVGAGI (reference sequence). The V end was cut by 4 bases, the J end by 5 bases, with 7 bases between. For the CDR3, the DNA is TGTGCCAGCAGTTTGACGGGAGATACGCAGTATTTT. Translation: CASSLTGDTQYF.

This chain connects TRBV5-4 to TRBJ1-1, with D perhaps matching TRBD1 (5 bases). The CDR3 runs 15 residues. Germline CDR1 reads SGHNT; CDR2 reads YYREEE (reference sequence). V was trimmed by 3 bases and J by 6 bases, leaving 18 bases between them. The CDR3 bases are TGTGCCAGCAGCTCTCAGGGTTTCAAACGGGCTGAAGCTTTCTTT. This translates into CASSSQGFKRAEAFF.

This sequence joins TRBV7-2 and TRBJ1-5; 9 bases fit TRBD1. Germline V gene sequence: CDR1 SGHTA, CDR2 FQGNSA. The CDR3 is made up of 16 amino acids. V was clipped by 6 bases and J by 2 bases; unmatched bases: 8. The DNA for the CDR3 is TGTGCCAGCAGGCCTACAGGGGGCAGAGGCAATCAGCCCCAGCATTTT. Translation gives CASRPTGGRGNQPQHF.

This chain connects TRBV15 to TRBJ2-1; a possible D gene is TRBD2 (6 bases). This CDR3 comprises 13 residues. V was trimmed by 0 bases and J by 12 bases, leaving 12 bases between them. The germline V gene encodes CDR1 LNHNV and CDR2 YYDKDF (reference sequence). The CDR3 loop reads CATSRELRGGQFF. The CDR3 DNA follows: TGTGCCACCAGCAGAGAATTAAGGGGAGGGCAGTTCTTC. Supplemented by reference TRBV15 and TRBJ2-1, the full variable domain reads DAMVIQNPRYQVTQFGKPVTLSCSQTLNHNVMYWYQQKSSQAPKLLFHYYDKDFNNEADTPDNFQSRRPNTSFCFLDIRSPGLGDTAMYLCATSRELRGGQFFGPGTRLTVL.

This chain connects TRBV7-6 to TRBJ2-7; 9 nucleotides match TRBD1. J was trimmed by 12 bases and V by 1 base; bases with no gene match: 4. The CDR3 length is 12 residues. CDR1 and CDR2 from the germline V gene are SGHVS and FNYEAQ. CDR3 in amino acids: CASSLGQGVLYF. The CDR3 DNA reads TGTGCCAGCAGCTTAGGACAGGGGGTACTGTACTTC.

As regards this clone: This same CDR3 is encoded by further DNA sequences in the sample. This chain joins TRBV6-5 and TRBJ2-6, with 7 positions matching TRBD1. The CDR3 has 15 amino acids. Trimming removed 6 bases from V and 0 bases from J; junction bases left unmatched: 2. CDR1 is MNHEY, CDR2 SVGAGI, per germline. CDR3 loop: CASRAGGSGANVLTF. The CDR3 DNA is TGTGCCAGCAGGGCAGGGGGCTCTGGGGCCAACGTCCTGACTTTC.

In this sample, this clone turned up once. The chain recombines TRBV7-2 with TRBJ2-7; a weak D match, TRBD2 (6 bases). The germline V and J ends were trimmed by 5 bases and 2 bases, with 16 bases remaining between them. Germline V gene lookup returns CDR1 SGHTA and CDR2 FQGNSA. The CDR3 length is 15 residues. As DNA, the CDR3 is TGTGCCAGCAGCCTCTCGGGGGAGCGGCCCTACGAGCAGTACTTC. It codes for CASSLSGERPYEQYF.

Only one count was recorded for this clone. This chain links TRBV12-3 or TRBV12-4 with TRBJ2-1, with a weak D call TRBD1 (6 bases). This CDR3 region has 13 residues. Trimming pared 4 bases from V and 9 bases from J, leaving 13 bases between. In DNA form, the CDR3 reads TGTGCCAGCAGTTACTCACTAGGGGGTGAGCAGTTCTTC. Translating it yields CASSYSLGGEQFF.

The J gene is TRBJ2-7, the V gene TRBV27; 8 bases are a match to TRBD2. V trimming: 1 base; J trimming: 2 bases; junction bases outside the gene matches: 4. Germline CDR1 is MNHEY and CDR2 is SMNVEV (reference sequence). The CDR3 loop spans 15 amino acids. The DNA of the CDR3 is TGTGCCAGCAGTTTATACGGGAGGGCCCCCTACGAGCAGTACTTC. This sequence encodes CASSLYGRAPYEQYF.

The chain has TRBV4-3 and TRBJ2-2, with a weak D call TRBD2 (6 bases). This CDR3 contains 17 residues. The germline V and J ends were trimmed by 1 base and 1 base, with 13 bases remaining between them. Germline V gene sequence: CDR1 LGHNA, CDR2 YSLEER. CDR3 coding DNA: TGCGCCAGCAGCCAAGGCCGACTAGGATTGAACACCGGGGAGCTGTTTTTT. As protein: CASSQGRLGLNTGELFF.

The chain employs TRBV25-1 and TRBJ1-2; weak D call: TRBD1 (6 bases). CDR3 size: 12 residues. Trimming took off 8 bases at V and 2 bases at J, with 9 bases between the two ends. Germline CDR1 is MGHDK and CDR2 is SYGVNS. The chain's CDR3 is CASLQGNYGYTF. The CDR3 nucleotides are TGTGCCAGCCTACAGGGAAACTATGGCTACACCTTC.

The chain carries TRBV19 and TRBJ1-1; D is ambiguous. The CDR3 covers 15 residues. V lost 1 base, J lost 4 bases, and 13 bases lay in between. CDR1 LNHDA and CDR2 SQIVND come from the germline V gene (reference sequence). The CDR3 DNA sequence: TGTGCCAGTAGTATAGGGGCAGGTAGAGTCACTGAAGCTTTCTTT. Translating gives CASSIGAGRVTEAFF.